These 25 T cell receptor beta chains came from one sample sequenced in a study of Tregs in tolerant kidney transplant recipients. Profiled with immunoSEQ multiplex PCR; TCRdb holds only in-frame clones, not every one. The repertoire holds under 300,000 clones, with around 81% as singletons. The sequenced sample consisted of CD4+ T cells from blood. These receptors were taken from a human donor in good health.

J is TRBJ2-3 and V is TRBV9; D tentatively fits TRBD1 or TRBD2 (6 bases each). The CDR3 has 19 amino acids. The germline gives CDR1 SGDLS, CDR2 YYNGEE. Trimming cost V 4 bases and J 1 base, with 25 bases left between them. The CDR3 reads CASSPRPGASLLGTDTQYF. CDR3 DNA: TGTGCCAGCAGCCCCCGACCGGGGGCCTCCCTACTCGGCACAGATACGCAGTATTTT.

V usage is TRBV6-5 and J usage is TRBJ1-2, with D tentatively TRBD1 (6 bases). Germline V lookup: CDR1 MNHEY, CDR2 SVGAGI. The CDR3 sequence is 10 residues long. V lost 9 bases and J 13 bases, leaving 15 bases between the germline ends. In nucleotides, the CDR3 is TGTGCCAGTCGGGACATCTCCTTCACCTTC. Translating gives CASRDISFTF.

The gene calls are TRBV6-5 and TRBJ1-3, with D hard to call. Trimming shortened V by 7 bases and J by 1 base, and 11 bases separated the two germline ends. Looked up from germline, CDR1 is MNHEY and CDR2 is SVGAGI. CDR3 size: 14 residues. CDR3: CASTAGYSGNTIYF. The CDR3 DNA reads TGTGCCAGCACCGCAGGCTATTCTGGAAACACCATATATTTT.

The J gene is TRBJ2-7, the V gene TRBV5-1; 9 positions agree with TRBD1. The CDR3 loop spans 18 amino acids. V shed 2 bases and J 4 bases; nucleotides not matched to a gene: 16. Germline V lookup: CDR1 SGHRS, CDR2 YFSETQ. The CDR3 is CASSFDPRDRAGTYEQYF. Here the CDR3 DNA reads TGCGCCAGCAGCTTTGACCCCCGGGACAGGGCTGGAACTTACGAGCAGTACTTC.

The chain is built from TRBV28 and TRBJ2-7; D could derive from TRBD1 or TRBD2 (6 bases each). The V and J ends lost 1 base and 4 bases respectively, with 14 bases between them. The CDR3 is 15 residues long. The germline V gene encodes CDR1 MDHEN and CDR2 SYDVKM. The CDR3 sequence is CASSLSGGRRYEQYF. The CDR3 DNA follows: TGTGCCAGCAGTTTATCCGGGGGCCGGAGGTACGAGCAGTACTTC.

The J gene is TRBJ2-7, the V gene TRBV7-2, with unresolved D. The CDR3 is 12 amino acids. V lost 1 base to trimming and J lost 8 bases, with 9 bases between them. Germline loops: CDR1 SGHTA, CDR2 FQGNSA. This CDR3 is CASSLDPDKQYF. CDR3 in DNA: TGTGCCAGCAGCTTAGACCCCGACAAGCAGTACTTC.

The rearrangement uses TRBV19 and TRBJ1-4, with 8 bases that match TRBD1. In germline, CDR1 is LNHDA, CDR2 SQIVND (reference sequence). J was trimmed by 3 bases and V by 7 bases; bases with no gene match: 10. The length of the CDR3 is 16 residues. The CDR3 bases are TGTGCCAGTAAACTCCAGGGGGCGCGGGCTAATGAAAAACTGTTTTTT. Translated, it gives CASKLQGARANEKLFF.

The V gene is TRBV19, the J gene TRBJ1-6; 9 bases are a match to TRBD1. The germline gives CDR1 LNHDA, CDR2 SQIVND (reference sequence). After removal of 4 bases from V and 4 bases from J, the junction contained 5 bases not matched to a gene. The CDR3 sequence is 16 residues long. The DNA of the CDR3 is TGTGCCAGTAGTAACCGGGACAGGGATTATAATTCACCCCTCCACTTT. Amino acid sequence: CASSNRDRDYNSPLHF.

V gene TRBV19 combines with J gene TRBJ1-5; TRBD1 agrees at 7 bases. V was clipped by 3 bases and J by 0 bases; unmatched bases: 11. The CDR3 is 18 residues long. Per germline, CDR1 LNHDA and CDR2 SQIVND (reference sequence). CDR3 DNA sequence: TGTGCCAGTAGTATGAGCCCACACAGGGGAAATAGCAATCAGCCCCAGCATTTT. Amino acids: CASSMSPHRGNSNQPQHF.

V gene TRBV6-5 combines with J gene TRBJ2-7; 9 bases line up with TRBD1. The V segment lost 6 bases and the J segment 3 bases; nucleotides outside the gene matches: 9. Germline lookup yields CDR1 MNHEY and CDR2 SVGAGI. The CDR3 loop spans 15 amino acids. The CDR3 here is CASSPNRGRLYEQYF. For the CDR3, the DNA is TGTGCCAGCAGCCCAAACAGGGGGCGCCTCTACGAGCAGTACTTC.

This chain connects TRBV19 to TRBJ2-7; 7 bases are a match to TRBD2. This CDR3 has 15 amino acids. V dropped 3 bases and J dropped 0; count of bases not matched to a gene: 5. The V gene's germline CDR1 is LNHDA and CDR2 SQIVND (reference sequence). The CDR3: CASSIGAGSSYEQYF. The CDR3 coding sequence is TGTGCCAGTAGTATCGGAGCGGGGAGCTCCTACGAGCAGTACTTC.

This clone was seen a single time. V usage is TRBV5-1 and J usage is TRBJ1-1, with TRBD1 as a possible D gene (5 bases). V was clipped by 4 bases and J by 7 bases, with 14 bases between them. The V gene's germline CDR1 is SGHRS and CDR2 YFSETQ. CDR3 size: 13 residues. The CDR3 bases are TGCGCCAGCAGCCGAGGACCCCAGGGTGAAGCTTTCTTT. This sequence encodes CASSRGPQGEAFF.

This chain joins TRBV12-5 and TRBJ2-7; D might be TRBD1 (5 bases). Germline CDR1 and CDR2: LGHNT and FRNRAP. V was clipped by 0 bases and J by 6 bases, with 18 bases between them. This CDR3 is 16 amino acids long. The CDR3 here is CASGLVSILSGPEQYF. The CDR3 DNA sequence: TGTGCTAGTGGTTTGGTCTCCATCCTCTCAGGGCCCGAGCAGTACTTC.

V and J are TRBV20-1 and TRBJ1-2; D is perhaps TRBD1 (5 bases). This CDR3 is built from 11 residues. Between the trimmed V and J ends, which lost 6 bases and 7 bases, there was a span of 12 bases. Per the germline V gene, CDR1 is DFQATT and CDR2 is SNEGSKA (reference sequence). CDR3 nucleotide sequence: TGCAGTGCGGGGGGGGAACGTGGCTACACCTTC. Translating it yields CSAGGERGYTF.

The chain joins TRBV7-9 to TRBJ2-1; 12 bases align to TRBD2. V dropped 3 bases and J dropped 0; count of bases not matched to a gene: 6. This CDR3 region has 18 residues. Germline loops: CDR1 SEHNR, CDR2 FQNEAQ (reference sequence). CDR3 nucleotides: TGTGCCAGCAGCTTTACGACTAGCGGGGGATACTCCTACAATGAGCAGTTCTTC. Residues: CASSFTTSGGYSYNEQFF.

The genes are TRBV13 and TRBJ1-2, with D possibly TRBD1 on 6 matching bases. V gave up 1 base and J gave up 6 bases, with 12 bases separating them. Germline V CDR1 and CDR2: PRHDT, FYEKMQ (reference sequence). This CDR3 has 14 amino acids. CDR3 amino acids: CASSLDRAYDGYTF. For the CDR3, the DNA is TGTGCCAGCAGCTTAGACAGGGCGTACGATGGCTACACCTTC. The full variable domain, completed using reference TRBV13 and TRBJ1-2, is AAGVIQSPRHLIKEKRETATLKCYPIPRHDTVYWYQQGPGQDPQFLISFYEKMQSDKGSIPDRFSAQQFSDYHSELNMSSLELGDSALYFCASSLDRAYDGYTFGSGTRLTVV.

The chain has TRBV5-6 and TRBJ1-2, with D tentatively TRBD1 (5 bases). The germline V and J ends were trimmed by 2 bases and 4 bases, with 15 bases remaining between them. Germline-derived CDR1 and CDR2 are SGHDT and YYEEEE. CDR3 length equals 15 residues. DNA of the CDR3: TGTGCCAGCAGCTTAACCCTGGGGCAGTCCTATGGCTACACCTTC. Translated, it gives CASSLTLGQSYGYTF. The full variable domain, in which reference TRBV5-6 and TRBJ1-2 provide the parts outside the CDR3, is DAGVTQSPTHLIKTRGQQVTLRCSPKSGHDTVSWYQQALGQGPQFIFQYYEEEERQRGNFPDRFSGHQFPNYSSELNVNALLLGDSALYLCASSLTLGQSYGYTFGSGTRLTVV.

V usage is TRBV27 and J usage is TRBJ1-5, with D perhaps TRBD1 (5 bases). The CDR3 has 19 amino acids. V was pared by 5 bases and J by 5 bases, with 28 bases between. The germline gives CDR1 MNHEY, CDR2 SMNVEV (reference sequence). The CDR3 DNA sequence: TGTGCCAGCAGTCAACTCAGTCGGGGCTCAGTCGGGAGGGATCAGCCCCAGCATTTT. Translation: CASSQLSRGSVGRDQPQHF.

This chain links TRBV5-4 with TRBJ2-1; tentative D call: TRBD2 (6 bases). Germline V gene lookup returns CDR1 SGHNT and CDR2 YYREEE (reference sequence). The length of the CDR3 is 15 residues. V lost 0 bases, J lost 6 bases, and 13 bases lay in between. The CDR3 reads CASSLGLEGINEQFF. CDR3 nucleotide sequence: TGTGCCAGCAGCTTGGGACTAGAGGGGATCAATGAGCAGTTCTTC.

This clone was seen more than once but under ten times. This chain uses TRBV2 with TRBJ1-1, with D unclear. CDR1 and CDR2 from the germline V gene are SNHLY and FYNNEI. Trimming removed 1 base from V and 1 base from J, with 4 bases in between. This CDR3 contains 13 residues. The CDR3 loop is CASSEESNTEAFF. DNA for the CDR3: TGTGCCAGCAGTGAAGAGTCGAACACTGAAGCTTTCTTT.

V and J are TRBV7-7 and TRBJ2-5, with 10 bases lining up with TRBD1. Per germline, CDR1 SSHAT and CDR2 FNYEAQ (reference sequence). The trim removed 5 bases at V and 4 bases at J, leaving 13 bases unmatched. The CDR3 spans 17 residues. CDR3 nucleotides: TGTGCCAGCAGCCCGACCCGGGACAGGGGAGTGCGAGAGACCCAGTACTTC. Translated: CASSPTRDRGVRETQYF.

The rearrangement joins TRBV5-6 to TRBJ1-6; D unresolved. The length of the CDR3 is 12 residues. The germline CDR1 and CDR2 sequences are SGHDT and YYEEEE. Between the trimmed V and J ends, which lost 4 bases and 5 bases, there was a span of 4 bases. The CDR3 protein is CASSLNNSPLHF. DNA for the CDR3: TGTGCCAGCAGCCTGAATAATTCACCCCTCCACTTT. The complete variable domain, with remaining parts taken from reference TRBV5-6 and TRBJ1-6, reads DAGVTQSPTHLIKTRGQQVTLRCSPKSGHDTVSWYQQALGQGPQFIFQYYEEEERQRGNFPDRFSGHQFPNYSSELNVNALLLGDSALYLCASSLNNSPLHFGNGTRLTVT.

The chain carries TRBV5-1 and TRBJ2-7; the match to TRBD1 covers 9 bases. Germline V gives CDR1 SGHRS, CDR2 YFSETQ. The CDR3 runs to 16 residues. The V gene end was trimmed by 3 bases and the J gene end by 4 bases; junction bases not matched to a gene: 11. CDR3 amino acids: CASSSQPGTGIYEQYF. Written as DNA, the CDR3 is TGCGCCAGCAGCTCCCAGCCCGGGACAGGGATATACGAGCAGTACTTC.

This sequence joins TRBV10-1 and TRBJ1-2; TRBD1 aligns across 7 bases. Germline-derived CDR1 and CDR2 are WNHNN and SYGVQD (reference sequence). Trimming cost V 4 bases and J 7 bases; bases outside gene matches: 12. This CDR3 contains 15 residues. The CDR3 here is CASSGFVDRDGGYTF. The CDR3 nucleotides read TGCGCCAGCAGTGGGTTTGTTGACAGGGATGGTGGCTACACCTTC.

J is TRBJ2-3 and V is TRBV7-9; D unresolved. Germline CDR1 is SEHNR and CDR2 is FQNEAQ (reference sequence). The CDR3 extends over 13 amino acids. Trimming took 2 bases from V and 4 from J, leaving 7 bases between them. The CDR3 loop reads CASSLHPSDTQYF. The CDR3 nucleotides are TGTGCCAGCAGCTTACACCCGTCAGATACGCAGTATTTT.